The source of this TCR beta chain is a study of OX40 agonist ivuxolimab in advanced cancers. Study-wide background: Ivuxolimab is an agonistic anti-OX40 (CD134) antibody, and patients were treated with it. Among those enrolled, mean age was roughly 55 years (range about 23 to 85) and about 82% were male. Study-level points and caveats: There were also nonresponders showing low normalized T-cell clonal expansion.

Assay used: immunoSEQ multiplex PCR; TCRdb lists only in-frame clones, some missing. Counted here are about 58,000 clones, roughly 80% occurring once; the ten biggest clones make up more than 1.5%. V lost 4 bases to trimming and J lost 8 bases, with 19 bases between them. CDR1 is SGHRS, CDR2 YFSETQ, per germline. The CDR3 totals 15 residues. A word on this clone: What it recognizes is unknown.

The source is an adult with an advanced solid tumor such as melanoma, head and neck, liver or kidney cancer. The sequencing here drew on CD4+ or CD8+ T cells sorted from blood, taken in a trial of the OX40 agonist ivuxolimab. The V gene is TRBV5-1, the J gene TRBJ2-1, with D possibly matching TRBD2 (5 bases). The CDR3 nucleotides are TGCGCCAGCAGCGTGGGAGTCCTTGGCGGCTATGAGCAGTTCTTC. This translates into CASSVGVLGGYEQFF.